Here is one T cell receptor (beta chain) with its context. The data were obtained in a study of monozygotic twins with inflammatory bowel disease. The CDR3 runs 13 residues. The germline CDR1 and CDR2 sequences are SGHTA and FQGNSA. UMIs with a 6-nucleotide sample barcode were added by template switching. Amplification of TCRalpha and TCRbeta cDNA involved two nested PCRs that ran for roughly 15 and 9 cycles. TCRdb processed the 5' RACE reads again and assigns one entry to each CDR3 protein, with no DNA. The sample has around 230,000 distinct CDR3 sequences. This sequence originates from a human donor with ulcerative colitis or Crohn's disease, or a healthy co-twin of an affected twin (not recorded which). The sequencing input was blood. The rearrangement joins TRBV7-2 to TRBJ1-1; TCRdb calls TRBD1, which cannot be checked without DNA. The CDR3 loop reads CASSRDDSYEAFF.